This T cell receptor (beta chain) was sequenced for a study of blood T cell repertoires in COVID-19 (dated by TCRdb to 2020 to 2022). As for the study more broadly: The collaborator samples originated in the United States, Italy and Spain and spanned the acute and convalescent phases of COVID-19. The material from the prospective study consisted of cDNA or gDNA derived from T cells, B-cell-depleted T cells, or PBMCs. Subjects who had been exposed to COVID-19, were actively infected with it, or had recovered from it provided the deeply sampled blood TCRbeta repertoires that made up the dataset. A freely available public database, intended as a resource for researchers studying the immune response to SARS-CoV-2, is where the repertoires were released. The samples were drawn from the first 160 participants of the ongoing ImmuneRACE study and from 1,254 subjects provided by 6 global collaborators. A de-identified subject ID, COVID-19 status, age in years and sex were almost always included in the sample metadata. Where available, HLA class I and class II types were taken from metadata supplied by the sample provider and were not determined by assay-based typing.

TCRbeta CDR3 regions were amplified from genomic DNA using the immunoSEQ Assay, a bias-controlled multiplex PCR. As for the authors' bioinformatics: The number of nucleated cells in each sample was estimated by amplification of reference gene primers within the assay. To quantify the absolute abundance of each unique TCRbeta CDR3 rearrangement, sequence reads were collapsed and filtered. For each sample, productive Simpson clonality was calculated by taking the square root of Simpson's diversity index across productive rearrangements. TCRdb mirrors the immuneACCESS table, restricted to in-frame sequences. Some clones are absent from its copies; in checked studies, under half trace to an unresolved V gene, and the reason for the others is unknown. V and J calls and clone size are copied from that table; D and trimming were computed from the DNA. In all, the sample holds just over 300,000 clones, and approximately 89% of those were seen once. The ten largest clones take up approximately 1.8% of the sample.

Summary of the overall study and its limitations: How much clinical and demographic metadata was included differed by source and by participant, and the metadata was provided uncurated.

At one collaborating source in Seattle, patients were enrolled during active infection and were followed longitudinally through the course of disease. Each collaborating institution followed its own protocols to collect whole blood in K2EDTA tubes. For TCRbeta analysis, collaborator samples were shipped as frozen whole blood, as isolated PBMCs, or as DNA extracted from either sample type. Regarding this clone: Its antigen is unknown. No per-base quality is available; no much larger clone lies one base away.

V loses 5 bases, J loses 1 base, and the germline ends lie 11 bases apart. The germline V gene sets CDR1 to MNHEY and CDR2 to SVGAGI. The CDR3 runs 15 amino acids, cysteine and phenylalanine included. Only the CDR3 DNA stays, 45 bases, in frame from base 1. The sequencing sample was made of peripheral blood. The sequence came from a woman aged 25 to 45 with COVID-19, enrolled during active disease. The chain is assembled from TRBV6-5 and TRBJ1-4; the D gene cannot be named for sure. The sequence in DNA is TGTGCCAGCAGTCCAAGTGAGAGAACTAATGAAAAACTGTTTTTT. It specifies CASSPSERTNEKLFF.